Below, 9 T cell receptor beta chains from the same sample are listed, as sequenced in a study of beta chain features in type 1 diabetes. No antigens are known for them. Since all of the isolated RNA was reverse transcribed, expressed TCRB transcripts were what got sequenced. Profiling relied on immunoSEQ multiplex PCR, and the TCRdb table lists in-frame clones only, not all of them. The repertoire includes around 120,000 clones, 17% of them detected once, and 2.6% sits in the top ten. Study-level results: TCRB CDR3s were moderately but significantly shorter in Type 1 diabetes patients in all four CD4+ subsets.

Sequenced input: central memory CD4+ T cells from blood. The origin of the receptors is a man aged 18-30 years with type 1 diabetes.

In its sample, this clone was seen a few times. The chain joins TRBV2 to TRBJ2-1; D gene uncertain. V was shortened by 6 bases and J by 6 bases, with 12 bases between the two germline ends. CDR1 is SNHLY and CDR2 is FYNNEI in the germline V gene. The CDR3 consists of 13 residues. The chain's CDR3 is CASRFSLGNEQFF. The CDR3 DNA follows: TGTGCCAGCAGGTTTAGCTTAGGCAATGAGCAGTTCTTC.

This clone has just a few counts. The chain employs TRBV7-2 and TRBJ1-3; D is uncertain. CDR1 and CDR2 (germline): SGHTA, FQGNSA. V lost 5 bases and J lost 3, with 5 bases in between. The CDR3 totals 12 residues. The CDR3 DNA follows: TGTGCCAGCAGCGCAGGTGGAAACACCATATATTTT. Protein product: CASSAGGNTIYF.

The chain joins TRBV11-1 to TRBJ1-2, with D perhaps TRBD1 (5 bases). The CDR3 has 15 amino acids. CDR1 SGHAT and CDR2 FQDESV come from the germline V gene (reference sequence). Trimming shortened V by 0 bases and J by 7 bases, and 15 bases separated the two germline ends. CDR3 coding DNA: TGTGCCAGCAGCTTAGCGCGATGGGGGAACGGTGGCTACACCTTC. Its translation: CASSLARWGNGGYTF.

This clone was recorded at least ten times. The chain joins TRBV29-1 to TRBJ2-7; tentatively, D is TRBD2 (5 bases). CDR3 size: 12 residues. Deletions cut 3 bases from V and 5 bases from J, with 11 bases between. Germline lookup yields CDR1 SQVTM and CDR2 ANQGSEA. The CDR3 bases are TGCAGCGTTGACATCGGGGTTAACGAGCAGTACTTC. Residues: CSVDIGVNEQYF.

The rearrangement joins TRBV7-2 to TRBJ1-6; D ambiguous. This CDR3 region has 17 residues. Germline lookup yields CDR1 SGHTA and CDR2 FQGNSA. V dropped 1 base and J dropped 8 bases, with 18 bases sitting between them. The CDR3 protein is CASSLGRLRSLYSPLHF. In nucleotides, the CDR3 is TGTGCCAGCAGCTTAGGACGACTCAGGAGCCTATATTCACCCCTCCACTTT.

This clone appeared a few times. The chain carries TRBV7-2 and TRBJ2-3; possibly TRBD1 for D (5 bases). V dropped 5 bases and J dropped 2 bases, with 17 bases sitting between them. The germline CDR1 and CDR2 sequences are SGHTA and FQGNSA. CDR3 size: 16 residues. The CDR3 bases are TGTGCCAGCAGCCGTCGACAGATCTTTTCCACAGATACGCAGTATTTT. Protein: CASSRRQIFSTDTQYF.

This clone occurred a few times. The CDR3 reads CASSQERVGNEQFF. DNA of the CDR3: TGCGCCAGCAGCCAGGAGAGGGTAGGAAATGAGCAGTTCTTC. The chain carries TRBV4-3 and TRBJ2-1; D perhaps matches TRBD2 (5 bases). The V end was cut by 3 bases, the J end by 7 bases, with 13 bases between. The CDR3 runs 14 residues. CDR1 LGHNA and CDR2 YSLEER come from the germline V gene.

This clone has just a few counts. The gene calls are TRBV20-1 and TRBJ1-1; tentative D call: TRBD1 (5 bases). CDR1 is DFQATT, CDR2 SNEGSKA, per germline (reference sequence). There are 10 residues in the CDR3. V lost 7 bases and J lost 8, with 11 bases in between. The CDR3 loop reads CSVRWGEAFF. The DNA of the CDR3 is TGCAGTGTCCGATGGGGGGAAGCTTTCTTT.

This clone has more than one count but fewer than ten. The CDR3 here is CSASIRSEQYF. CDR3 DNA: TGCAGTGCTAGTATTAGGAGCGAGCAGTACTTC. This chain uses TRBV20-1 with TRBJ2-7; no definite D call. V was pared by 3 bases and J by 6 bases, with 9 bases between. CDR1 DFQATT and CDR2 SNEGSKA come from the germline V gene (reference sequence). The CDR3 is 11 residues long.